One and the same sample provided the 26 T cell receptor beta chains below, sequenced in a study of T cells in tuberculosis. TCRdb's copy holds only in-frame clones and misses some; the assay was immunoSEQ multiplex PCR. This sample has 35,000 to 55,000 clones, with less than 95% found just once. Sequencing input: PBMCs. These receptors were obtained from a donor aged 10-29 years with latent tuberculosis or without tuberculosis infection. Some clones in this sample may be carry-over from other donors' samples.

V and J are TRBV28 and TRBJ2-1; 12 nucleotides line up with TRBD2. The CDR3 has 15 amino acids. Germline loops: CDR1 MDHEN, CDR2 SYDVKM. With 4 bases clipped from V and 8 bases from J, the junction kept 6 bases outside the gene matches. CDR3 nucleotides: TGTGCCAGCAGTTCCCTAGCGGGAGGGCCTTATGAGCAGTTCTTC. Its protein is CASSSLAGGPYEQFF.

The rearrangement links TRBV7-2 to TRBJ2-1; D not certain. The CDR3 totals 15 residues. V gave up 1 base and J gave up 0 bases, with 7 bases separating them. Germline V gives CDR1 SGHTA, CDR2 FQGNSA. In DNA, the CDR3 is TGTGCCAGCAGCTTAGAGGCTAGCTCCTACAATGAGCAGTTCTTC. This gives the protein CASSLEASSYNEQFF.

DNA for the CDR3: TGTGCCAGCAGCTTGGGGTTTAGCGGGAGGTCTGGGGCCAACGTCCTGACTTTC. Translated, it gives CASSLGFSGRSGANVLTF. The chain carries TRBV11-2 and TRBJ2-6; 10 nucleotides match TRBD2. The junction had 6 bases not matched to a gene; V was cut back by 3 bases and J by 1 base. Per germline, CDR1 SGHAT and CDR2 FQNNGV. This CDR3 has 18 amino acids.

The chain couples TRBV18 to TRBJ1-2; 7 bases line up with TRBD1. V lost 1 base and J lost 6; bases outside the gene matches: 11. The CDR3 is made up of 16 amino acids. Germline CDR1 reads KGHSH; CDR2 reads LQKENI. The CDR3 region has the DNA TGTGCCAGCTCACCACTCTGGCCCCGGGACAGCGATGGCTACACCTTC. Its protein is CASSPLWPRDSDGYTF.

The sample holds a few counts of this clone. This chain joins TRBV15 and TRBJ2-7, with a weak D call TRBD2 (5 bases). From germline, CDR1 is LNHNV and CDR2 YYDKDF (reference sequence). The CDR3 spans 15 residues. The V end was cut by 0 bases, the J end by 2 bases, with 11 bases between. The CDR3 protein is CATSRDRGQAYEQYF. The CDR3 DNA follows: TGTGCCACCAGCAGAGATCGCGGGCAAGCCTACGAGCAGTACTTC.

The gene calls are TRBV28 and TRBJ2-7; D is perhaps TRBD1 (6 bases). CDR1 MDHEN and CDR2 SYDVKM come from the germline V gene. V was shortened by 6 bases and J by 0 bases, with 15 bases between the two germline ends. There are 15 residues in the CDR3. The CDR3 DNA reads TGTGCCAGCAGACAACAGGGTTCCCGCTCCTACGAGCAGTACTTC. As protein: CASRQQGSRSYEQYF.

The chain links TRBV4-1 to TRBJ2-1, with 10 positions matching TRBD2. The J segment lost 5 bases and the V segment lost 3 bases, leaving 7 bases of the junction unmatched. The CDR3 extends over 16 amino acids. CDR1 MGHRA and CDR2 YSYEKL come from the germline V gene. This CDR3 reads CASSQDRTSGNNEQFF. CDR3 DNA: TGCGCCAGCAGCCAGGATAGGACTAGCGGCAACAATGAGCAGTTCTTC.

CDR3 sequence (DNA): TGTGCCAGCAGCGTTGGGGGGCGGGAGGTTGGAGATACGCAGTATTTT. It codes for CASSVGGREVGDTQYF. The rearrangement uses TRBV5-4 and TRBJ2-3; 8 bases line up with TRBD2. This CDR3 comprises 16 residues. CDR1 SGHNT and CDR2 YYREEE come from the germline V gene (reference sequence). The ends lost 4 bases at V and 5 bases at J; junction bases unmatched: 12.

This sequence joins TRBV15 and TRBJ1-4; TRBD1 is a possible D gene (5 bases). The ends were cut back, 6 bases at V and 0 bases at J, with 20 bases in the middle. This CDR3 contains 18 residues. Germline V CDR1 and CDR2: LNHNV, YYDKDF (reference sequence). The DNA for the CDR3 is TGTGCCACCAGTTTCCCGATCGACAGCCTGGCAACTAATGAAAAACTGTTTTTT. Residues: CATSFPIDSLATNEKLFF. Variable domain in full (rest from reference TRBV15 and TRBJ1-4): DAMVIQNPRYQVTQFGKPVTLSCSQTLNHNVMYWYQQKSSQAPKLLFHYYDKDFNNEADTPDNFQSRRPNTSFCFLDIRSPGLGDTAMYLCATSFPIDSLATNEKLFFGSGTQLSVL.

The chain is built from TRBV9 and TRBJ2-1; weak D call: TRBD2 (6 bases). Trimming left V 0 bases short and J 6 bases short, with 16 bases between. Germline V gene data show CDR1 as SGDLS and CDR2 as YYNGEE. The CDR3 runs 16 residues. This CDR3 reads CASSVEETRTANEQFF. The CDR3 nucleotides are TGTGCCAGCAGCGTAGAAGAGACTAGGACCGCCAATGAGCAGTTCTTC. Together with reference TRBV9 and TRBJ2-1, the CDR3 gives the full variable domain: DSGVTQTPKHLITATGQRVTLRCSPRSGDLSVYWYQQSLDQGLQFLIQYYNGEERAKGNILERFSAQQFPDLHSELNLSSLELGDSALYFCASSVEETRTANEQFFGPGTRLTVL.

The chain links TRBV14 to TRBJ1-1; 8 bases agree with TRBD1. This CDR3 is 18 amino acids long. Losses at the gene ends were 3 bases for V and 1 base for J; bases not matched to a gene: 13. Looked up from germline, CDR1 is SGHDN and CDR2 is FVKESK. In DNA form, the CDR3 reads TGTGCCAGCAGCCAGGAGGCGGCTTGGGACAGGACGAACACTGAAGCTTTCTTT. Amino acids: CASSQEAAWDRTNTEAFF.

The chain has TRBV19 and TRBJ2-3, with 8 bases identical to TRBD1. Germline-derived CDR1 and CDR2 are LNHDA and SQIVND (reference sequence). The length of the CDR3 is 16 residues. Germline trimming cut 5 bases from V and 2 bases from J; bases unmatched to any gene: 9. The CDR3 sequence is CASSPVDRVPTDTQYF. Here the CDR3 DNA reads TGTGCCAGTAGTCCGGTGGACAGGGTGCCCACAGATACGCAGTATTTT.

The chain employs TRBV27 and TRBJ2-7, with a possible D match to TRBD1 (6 bases). The ends were cut back, 6 bases at V and 1 base at J, with 16 bases in the middle. From germline, CDR1 is MNHEY and CDR2 SMNVEV (reference sequence). CDR3 length: 15 residues. The CDR3 DNA reads as TGTGCCAGCAGCCCGAGGGGGTACGAGTCCTACGAGCAGTACTTC. Its translation: CASSPRGYESYEQYF.

CDR3 nucleotide sequence: TGTGCCAGTAATCCTGGGACAGCCAACACTGAAGCTTTCTTT. It yields the protein CASNPGTANTEAFF. The J gene is TRBJ1-1, the V gene TRBV19, with 7 bases that match TRBD1. This CDR3 region has 14 residues. Trimming took 7 bases from V and 2 from J; bases not matched to a gene: 7. The germline CDR1 and CDR2 sequences are LNHDA and SQIVND (reference sequence).

The chain recombines TRBV19 with TRBJ2-1, with 11 positions matching TRBD2. CDR3 length: 16 residues. Unmatched junction bases numbered 10, after V lost 7 bases and J lost 5 bases. In germline, CDR1 is LNHDA, CDR2 SQIVND (reference sequence). In nucleotides, the CDR3 is TGTGCCAGTACCGGGTTACTAGCGGGAGAAGACAATGAGCAGTTCTTC. Translation: CASTGLLAGEDNEQFF.

CDR3 sequence (DNA): TGTGCCAGTAGTATAAGACGACCGGGAAATAGCGGAAACACCATATATTTT. This sequence encodes CASSIRRPGNSGNTIYF. The chain recombines TRBV19 with TRBJ1-3; D call uncertain. The CDR3 has 17 amino acids. With 2 bases removed from V and 4 bases from J, the gap between germline ends came to 18 bases. CDR1 and CDR2 from the germline V gene are LNHDA and SQIVND (reference sequence).

The CDR3 DNA is TGTGCCAGTAGTGAGGGGACAGGCTTCGCCAACGTCCTGACTTTC. It yields the protein CASSEGTGFANVLTF. The chain joins TRBV19 to TRBJ2-6, with 8 bases lining up with TRBD1. The germline CDR1 and CDR2 sequences are LNHDA and SQIVND (reference sequence). V shed 5 bases and J 7 bases; nucleotides not matched to a gene: 7. The CDR3 runs 15 residues.

V is TRBV28 and J is TRBJ2-3, with D hard to call. V was pared by 4 bases and J by 0 bases, with 8 bases between. Germline V gives CDR1 MDHEN, CDR2 SYDVKM. The CDR3 consists of 14 residues. CDR3 region: CASSSTDSTDTQYF. The CDR3 region has the DNA TGTGCCAGCAGTTCTACAGACAGCACAGATACGCAGTATTTT.

V and J are TRBV10-2 and TRBJ2-3; 10 nucleotides agree with TRBD2. Germline V gene sequence: CDR1 WSHSY, CDR2 SAAADI. V lost 7 bases and J lost 2; bases outside the gene matches: 3. This CDR3 comprises 14 residues. Written as DNA, the CDR3 is TGCGCCAGCAAGGGGACTAGCGTCACAGATACGCAGTATTTT. As protein: CASKGTSVTDTQYF.

The rearrangement links TRBV10-1 to TRBJ2-3; unclear D gene. V lost 8 bases, J lost 0 bases, and 9 bases lay in between. Germline assignment: CDR1 WNHNN and CDR2 SYGVQD (reference sequence). The CDR3 is made up of 13 amino acids. This chain's CDR3 is CASSPQSTDTQYF. CDR3 DNA sequence: TGCGCCAGCTCCCCCCAAAGCACAGATACGCAGTATTTT.

V gene TRBV4-3 combines with J gene TRBJ1-4; D unresolved. Germline CDR1 and CDR2: LGHNA and YSLEER. Trimming took 0 bases from V and 8 from J, leaving 22 bases between them. This CDR3 is 18 amino acids long. The CDR3, as DNA: TGCGCCAGCAGCCAAGACCCCCCAAACCGGTCATATGAAGAAAAACTGTTTTTT. As protein: CASSQDPPNRSYEEKLFF.

The chain joins TRBV7-9 to TRBJ1-1, with 7 nucleotides matching TRBD1. CDR1 is SEHNR, CDR2 FQNEAQ, per germline (reference sequence). The CDR3 has 16 residues. V shed 2 bases, J shed 1 base, and the junction held 7 bases outside the gene matches. CDR3 nucleotide sequence: TGTGCCAGCAGCTTATTCGTGGGGACAGAGAACACTGAAGCTTTCTTT. It codes for CASSLFVGTENTEAFF.

The chain is built from TRBV10-1 and TRBJ2-1; 14 nucleotides agree with TRBD2. The germline CDR1 and CDR2 sequences are WNHNN and SYGVQD (reference sequence). The CDR3 runs 15 residues. V shed 4 bases and J 10 bases; nucleotides not matched to a gene: 6. The CDR3 here is CASSVGTSGSLEQFF. CDR3 DNA: TGCGCCAGCAGTGTCGGGACTAGCGGGAGTTTGGAGCAGTTCTTC.

The genes are TRBV27 and TRBJ2-5, with TRBD2 matching over 7 bases. The CDR3 is 13 amino acids. Trimming removed 8 bases from V and 3 bases from J; junction bases left unmatched: 6. The germline V gene has CDR1 MNHEY and CDR2 SMNVEV (reference sequence). The CDR3 reads CASGASGEETQYF. The CDR3 region has the DNA TGTGCCAGCGGGGCTAGCGGTGAAGAGACCCAGTACTTC.

The chain couples TRBV10-3 to TRBJ2-1; a weak D match, TRBD2 (6 bases). This CDR3 region has 16 residues. Between the trimmed V and J ends, which lost 6 bases and 0 bases, there was a span of 15 bases. Germline V gene data show CDR1 as ENHRY and CDR2 as SYGVKD. CDR3 in DNA: TGTGCCATCAGGCCCCCAGGCGGGACCTCCTACAATGAGCAGTTCTTC. Residues: CAIRPPGGTSYNEQFF.

This clone was detected only once. V gene TRBV7-7 combines with J gene TRBJ2-1; D might be TRBD2 (6 bases). In germline, CDR1 is SSHAT, CDR2 FNYEAQ (reference sequence). The CDR3 consists of 15 residues. Trimming pared 1 base from V and 6 bases from J, leaving 13 bases between. The CDR3 nucleotides are TGTGCCAGCAGCTTAGGGCAGGGAGGATCCAATGAGCAGTTCTTC. Translated: CASSLGQGGSNEQFF.